Each of the 24 T cell receptor beta chains below was sequenced from the same sample in a study of spatial heterogeneity in lung cancer. Study-wide findings and caveats: In tumors, expanded intratumoral alpha and beta TCR counts tracked mutation counts.

Sample time point: sample taken at primary tumor resection. These receptors lack a known antigen. TCRdb passed the 5' RACE reads through MiXCR, listing each CDR3 protein once. Among some 11,000 distinct CDR3 sequences listed, 4.5% to 6.5% were seen once. The sample here was lung tumor tissue, taken at surgery. Receptor source: a male donor with early-stage non-small cell lung cancer.

Worth noting for this clonotype: This beta chain is an unintended read in a library built for alpha chains; its size means little. V usage is TRBV29-1 and J usage is TRBJ1-1; D unclear. This CDR3 is 13 amino acids long. Germline V gene sequence: CDR1 SQVTM, CDR2 ANQGSEA. Trimming cost V 1 base and J 1 base, with 7 bases left between them. In nucleotides, the CDR3 is TGCAGCGTTGAAGTTCGGGGGAACACTGAAGCTTTCTTT. Amino acids: CSVEVRGNTEAFF.

This clonotype was observed many times. This beta chain represents an off-target read in a library built for alpha chains; its size is of limited meaning. The chain links TRBV6-5 to TRBJ2-7, with D tentatively TRBD1 (6 bases). Germline values: CDR1 MNHEY, CDR2 SVGAGI. The CDR3 contains 16 residues. Trimming cost V 0 bases and J 5 bases, with 17 bases left between them. This CDR3 is CASSYSGGRAIDEQYF. The DNA for the CDR3 is TGTGCCAGCAGTTACTCTGGGGGCAGGGCCATCGACGAGCAGTACTTC.

This clonotype was counted a few times. Since it is a stray read in a library aimed at alpha chains, this beta chain has a size that is not meaningful. The rearrangement uses TRBV9 and TRBJ1-6; the D gene is possibly TRBD1 (6 bases). Trimming took 0 bases from V and 10 from J, leaving 11 bases between them. The CDR3 sequence is 14 residues long. Looked up from germline, CDR1 is SGDLS and CDR2 is YYNGEE. The CDR3 DNA reads as TGTGCCAGCAGCGTAGAACAGGGTAACTCACCCCTCCACTTT. It yields the protein CASSVEQGNSPLHF.

This clonotype is labeled as medium-sized (0.01 to 0.1%). This beta chain is a stray read from a library made for alpha chains; its abundance is not meaningful. J is TRBJ1-1 and V is TRBV7-8; no firm D call. V lost 2 bases to trimming and J lost 3 bases, with 7 bases between them. Per germline, CDR1 SGHVS and CDR2 FQNEAQ. The CDR3 has 13 residues. CDR3: CASSLTMDTEAFF. CDR3 sequence (DNA): TGTGCCAGCAGCTTAACTATGGACACTGAAGCTTTCTTT.

This clonotype was detected many times. Found in a library prepared for alpha chains, this beta chain is an off-target read, and its abundance has little meaning. This chain connects TRBV6-1 to TRBJ1-6; D uncertain. Germline V CDR1 and CDR2: MNHNS, SASEGT. CDR3 length: 12 residues. V dropped 4 bases and J dropped 12 bases, with 10 bases sitting between them. Written as DNA, the CDR3 is TGTGCCAGCAGTGTTCGGAGACGACCCCTCCACTTT. It is translated as CASSVRRRPLHF.

This clonotype was counted ten times or more. This beta chain represents an off-target read in a library built for alpha chains; its size is of limited meaning. The rearrangement links TRBV12-3 or TRBV12-4 to TRBJ2-2, with TRBD2 identical over 7 bases. V gave up 5 bases and J gave up 7 bases; unmatched junction bases: 7. This CDR3 contains 14 residues. Here the CDR3 DNA reads TGTGCCAGCAGTCCCACAGCGGGATTCGGGGAGCTGTTTTTT. The encoded protein is CASSPTAGFGELFF.

This clonotype was found many times. Because the library targeted alpha chains, this beta chain is an off-target read whose size means little. The CDR3 DNA reads TGTGCCAGCAGACCACCGAGGGGGCCCCAGCATTTT. This gives the protein CASRPPRGPQHF. The chain recombines TRBV21-1 with TRBJ1-5; TRBD1, the D gene given by the table, was not confirmed from the DNA. TRBV21-1 is termed a pseudogene. CDR3 length: 12 residues.

This clonotype was counted ten times or more. This beta chain was picked up by a library intended for alpha chains and is off target, so its count carries little meaning. V is TRBV28 and J is TRBJ1-1; D gene uncertain. This CDR3 is built from 14 residues. Trimming stripped 5 bases from V and 4 bases from J, with 14 bases between. Per germline, CDR1 MDHEN and CDR2 SYDVKM. The CDR3 sequence: CASSPPRWGTEAFF. The CDR3 DNA sequence: TGTGCCAGCAGTCCGCCCCGCTGGGGCACTGAAGCTTTCTTT.

This clonotype was seen at least ten times. This beta chain is off target for a library built for alpha chains, so its abundance means little. The J gene is TRBJ2-2, the V gene TRBV4-2, with D possibly called TRBD1 or TRBD2 (6 bases each). Germline CDR1 is LGHNA and CDR2 is YNFKEQ. V gave up 6 bases and J gave up 3 bases, with 17 bases separating them. The CDR3 spans 16 residues. The CDR3 DNA is TGTGCCAGCAGGACGGGAGACAGGCAATACACCGGGGAGCTGTTTTTT. This translates into CASRTGDRQYTGELFF.

This clonotype was picked up a small number of times. This beta chain turned up in a library designed for alpha chains; as an off-target read, its abundance says little. The rearrangement links TRBV7-8 to TRBJ2-1; weak D call: TRBD2 (7 bases). Trimming shortened V by 5 bases and J by 5 bases, and 16 bases separated the two germline ends. Germline lookup yields CDR1 SGHVS and CDR2 FQNEAQ. CDR3 length equals 15 residues. This CDR3 reads CASSPFAGANNEQFF. CDR3 sequence (DNA): TGTGCCAGCAGCCCCTTCGCGGGGGCCAACAATGAGCAGTTCTTC.

In its sample, this clonotype was seen many times. This beta chain turned up in a library designed for alpha chains; as an off-target read, its abundance says little. The chain joins TRBV27 to TRBJ2-3; 13 positions match TRBD2. The CDR3 loop spans 18 amino acids. Germline CDR1 MNHEY, CDR2 SMNVEV (reference sequence). The trim removed 2 bases at V and 2 bases at J, leaving 7 bases unmatched. This CDR3 is CASSLRLAGGPATDTQYF. Written as DNA, the CDR3 is TGTGCCAGCAGTTTACGACTAGCGGGAGGCCCAGCCACAGATACGCAGTATTTT.

This clonotype was observed at least ten times. Because the library targeted alpha chains, this beta chain is an off-target read whose size means little. The chain joins TRBV11-3 to TRBJ2-3; 7 bases fit TRBD1. Germline lookup yields CDR1 SGHNT and CDR2 YENEEA. V shed 3 bases and J 3 bases; nucleotides not matched to a gene: 0. The CDR3 runs 13 residues. CDR3 sequence (DNA): TGTGCCAGCAGCTTGGGACAGACAGATACGCAGTATTTT. Translated: CASSLGQTDTQYF.

Judged by abundance, this clonotype is medium-sized. This beta chain turned up in a library designed for alpha chains; as an off-target read, its abundance says little. CDR3 residues: CASSDHGTSGMRGEQFF. The CDR3 DNA reads as TGTGCCAGCAGTGACCACGGGACTAGCGGGATGAGGGGTGAGCAGTTCTTC. This rearrangement joins TRBV2 to TRBJ2-1; 13 bases map to TRBD2. The CDR3 totals 17 residues. Losses at the gene ends were 3 bases for V and 9 bases for J; bases not matched to a gene: 11. Germline CDR1 is SNHLY and CDR2 is FYNNEI.

Relative to its sample, this clonotype is medium-sized. This beta chain represents an off-target read in a library built for alpha chains; its size is of limited meaning. This chain's CDR3 is CASSGRIAGGGEQFF. The CDR3 region has the DNA TGTGCCAGCAGTGGGAGAATAGCGGGAGGAGGGGAGCAGTTCTTC. The chain is built from TRBV6-1 and TRBJ2-1, with 10 bases that match TRBD2. Per the germline V gene, CDR1 is MNHNS and CDR2 is SASEGT. J was trimmed by 10 bases and V by 4 bases; bases with no gene match: 10. The CDR3 has 15 residues.

About this clonotype: Being off target in a library aimed at alpha chains, this beta chain has a size of little meaning. This chain links TRBV12-5 with TRBJ2-5, with D tentatively TRBD1 or TRBD2 (6 bases each). The ends were cut back, 2 bases at V and 2 bases at J, with 12 bases in the middle. Per the germline V gene, CDR1 is LGHNT and CDR2 is FRNRAP. This CDR3 is 15 amino acids long. The CDR3 nucleotides read TGTGCTAGTGGTTTGTTACGGGGGCAACAAGAGACCCAGTACTTC. Translating gives CASGLLRGQQETQYF. The variable domain in full, completed from reference TRBV12-5 and TRBJ2-5, reads DARVTQTPRHKVTEMGQEVTMRCQPILGHNTVFWYRQTMMQGLELLAYFRNRAPLDDSGMPKDRFSAEMPDATLATLKIQPSEPRDSAVYFCASGLLRGQQETQYFGPGTRLLVL.

This clonotype occurred many times. This beta chain is an unintended read in a library built for alpha chains; its size means little. The V and J genes are TRBV20-1 and TRBJ1-2; possible D gene TRBD1, 5 bases. The CDR3 has 14 amino acids. The V end was cut by 6 bases, the J end by 4 bases, with 18 bases between. Germline V gene sequence: CDR1 DFQATT, CDR2 SNEGSKA (reference sequence). The CDR3 loop reads CSAPPRGGRYGYTF. CDR3 DNA: TGCAGTGCACCGCCCCGGGGGGGACGCTATGGCTACACCTTC.

Regarding this clonotype: The library was built for alpha chains, so this beta chain is an off-target read and its size means little. This sequence joins TRBV7-2 and TRBJ1-1, with D possibly TRBD1 on 5 matching bases. This CDR3 region has 13 residues. CDR1 SGHTA and CDR2 FQGNSA come from the germline V gene. Trimming took off 6 bases at V and 3 bases at J, with 11 bases between the two ends. CDR3 DNA: TGTGCCAGCAGGAGGGAGGGGTACACTGAAGCTTTCTTT. Protein product: CASRREGYTEAFF.

The sample holds many counts of this clonotype. With the library built for alpha chains, this beta chain is off target and its frequency is not meaningful. The chain has TRBV12-3 or TRBV12-4 and TRBJ2-7; tentative D call: TRBD2 (5 bases). This CDR3 has 14 residues. Trimming pared 3 bases from V and 1 base from J, leaving 10 bases between. Here the CDR3 reads CASSFSRESYEQYF. The CDR3, as DNA: TGTGCCAGCAGTTTCAGCCGGGAATCCTACGAGCAGTACTTC.

This clonotype was counted at least ten times. Little can be read into the size of this beta chain, an off-target read in a library designed for alpha chains. This chain connects TRBV27 to TRBJ2-7; tentatively, D is TRBD1 (6 bases). The germline V gene encodes CDR1 MNHEY and CDR2 SMNVEV (reference sequence). V gave up 5 bases and J gave up 6 bases, with 17 bases separating them. The CDR3 runs to 14 residues. The CDR3 spells CASSAHRASPEQYF. The CDR3 DNA reads TGTGCCAGCAGTGCCCACAGGGCTTCTCCCGAGCAGTACTTC.

In its sample, this clonotype was seen many times. Little can be read into the size of this beta chain, an off-target read in a library designed for alpha chains. J is TRBJ1-5 and V is TRBV20-1; D uncertain. CDR1 and CDR2 from the germline V gene are DFQATT and SNEGSKA (reference sequence). Trimming stripped 0 bases from V and 1 base from J, with 16 bases between. This CDR3 spans 17 amino acids. CDR3 in DNA: TGCAGTGCTAGAGATTCCCTTAGGTCCTGGAGCAATCAGCCCCAGCATTTT. The encoded protein is CSARDSLRSWSNQPQHF.

This clonotype was observed many times. A library made for alpha chains picked up this beta chain off target, so its size means little. The rearrangement joins TRBV12-3 or TRBV12-4 to TRBJ2-7, with D hard to call. Trimming pared 6 bases from V and 0 bases from J, leaving 18 bases between. This CDR3 is 16 amino acids long. CDR3 amino acids: CASSSTMGFFSYEQYF. CDR3 sequence (DNA): TGTGCCAGCAGCTCAACTATGGGATTTTTCTCCTACGAGCAGTACTTC.

This clonotype was counted ten times or more. Because the library targeted alpha chains, this beta chain is an off-target read whose size means little. The chain combines TRBV24-1 with TRBJ2-3, with 7 bases that match TRBD1. The germline CDR1 and CDR2 sequences are KGHDR and SFDVKD. V was clipped by 5 bases and J by 2 bases; unmatched bases: 9. This CDR3 is built from 16 residues. The CDR3 DNA sequence: TGTGCCACCAGTGGAACAGGGGTGTTTGACACAGATACGCAGTATTTT. The encoded protein is CATSGTGVFDTDTQYF.

Remarks on this clonotype: A much more abundant neighbour one base away suggests this may be a read error. This beta chain is an unintended read in a library built for alpha chains; its size means little. This chain links TRBV30 with TRBJ1-5; TRBD1 might be the D (5 bases). The CDR3 spans 13 residues. Germline V lookup: CDR1 GTSNPN, CDR2 SVGIG (reference sequence). The chain's CDR3 is CAWSEGVTKPKHF. CDR3 DNA sequence: TGTGCCTGGAGTGAAGGGGTCACTAAGCCCAAGCATTTT.

This clonotype was recorded many times. In a library made to pick up alpha chains, this beta chain is a stray read with a size that means little. The rearrangement joins TRBV5-5 to TRBJ2-2; D gene unclear. CDR3 length equals 16 residues. V was shortened by 3 bases and J by 3 bases, with 15 bases between the two germline ends. Germline V CDR1 and CDR2: SGHKS, YYEKEE (reference sequence). The CDR3, as DNA: TGTGCCAGCAGCTCCCACCTGAGGCCCGACACCGGGGAGCTGTTTTTT. It yields the protein CASSSHLRPDTGELFF.